These 18 T cell receptor beta chains came from one sample sequenced in a study of T-cell memory formation after mild COVID-19. TCRdb reanalysed the 5' RACE reads using MiXCR and keeps one entry per CDR3 protein. Of more than 110,000 distinct CDR3 sequences listed, around 15% are singletons. The source material was PBMCs or a T cell subset sorted from them (not recorded which). The receptors originated from an adult woman who had mild COVID-19 (a few samples of this study predate the infection). Cell type and time point are not known.

This clonotype was seen a handful of times. V and J are TRBV5-5 and TRBJ2-1; the D gene is possibly TRBD1 (5 bases). The V and J ends lost 2 bases and 0 bases respectively, with 9 bases between them. The CDR3 consists of 15 residues. The germline V gene encodes CDR1 SGHKS and CDR2 YYEKEE (reference sequence). CDR3 nucleotide sequence: TGTGCCAGCAGCTTAGGGGTGATCTCCTACAATGAGCAGTTCTTC. The encoded protein is CASSLGVISYNEQFF.

This clonotype has more than one count but fewer than ten. The rearrangement uses TRBV29-1 and TRBJ1-1, with D unclear. With 3 bases removed from V and 6 bases from J, the gap between germline ends came to 11 bases. CDR1 is SQVTM, CDR2 ANQGSEA, per germline. The CDR3 consists of 12 residues. The CDR3 nucleotides are TGCAGCGTTGAGCCGGAGATCCCTGAAGCTTTCTTT. Translated: CSVEPEIPEAFF.

This rearrangement joins TRBV6-1 to TRBJ2-3, with TRBD2 matching 9 bases. V shed 3 bases, J shed 4 bases, and the junction held 2 bases outside the gene matches. Germline V gene data show CDR1 as MNHNS and CDR2 as SASEGT. The CDR3 contains 14 residues. The CDR3: CASSDAGGPDTQYF. The CDR3 region has the DNA TGTGCCAGCAGTGATGCGGGGGGGCCAGATACGCAGTATTTT.

The table lists this clonotype with a few counts. This sequence joins TRBV20-1 and TRBJ1-5; maybe TRBD1 (5 bases). Trimming removed 6 bases from V and 0 bases from J, with 18 bases in between. The CDR3 has 16 residues. In germline, CDR1 is DFQATT, CDR2 SNEGSKA (reference sequence). CDR3 residues: CSAGTQARYSNQPQHF. The CDR3, as DNA: TGCAGTGCCGGGACCCAAGCAAGATATAGCAATCAGCCCCAGCATTTT.

This clonotype came up a few times. The chain employs TRBV7-7 and TRBJ2-5, with D perhaps TRBD1 or TRBD2 (6 bases each). V lost 3 bases to trimming and J lost 5 bases, with 16 bases between them. Germline CDR1 SSHAT, CDR2 FNYEAQ (reference sequence). The CDR3 sequence is 15 residues long. The CDR3 bases are TGTGCCAGCAGCTTTAGTGGGGGGCCGAGGGAGACCCAGTACTTC. Protein product: CASSFSGGPRETQYF.

This clonotype came up a few times. This chain joins TRBV19 and TRBJ1-1, with D possibly matching TRBD1 (5 bases). The CDR3 runs 13 residues. Germline assignment: CDR1 LNHDA and CDR2 SQIVND (reference sequence). The germline V and J ends were trimmed by 7 bases and 3 bases, with 12 bases remaining between them. The CDR3 coding sequence is TGTGCCAGTACCCTGGGGGAGGACACTGAAGCTTTCTTT. Its translation: CASTLGEDTEAFF.

This clonotype appeared a few times. The rearrangement links TRBV20-1 to TRBJ2-1; D is possibly TRBD2 (7 bases). In germline, CDR1 is DFQATT, CDR2 SNEGSKA (reference sequence). Trimming shortened V by 3 bases and J by 2 bases, and 14 bases separated the two germline ends. The CDR3 length is 15 residues. CDR3 protein: CSASRGAITYNEQFF. DNA of the CDR3: TGCAGTGCTAGCCGGGGGGCTATCACCTACAATGAGCAGTTCTTC.

This sequence joins TRBV20-1 and TRBJ2-3, with 13 bases aligning to TRBD2. V lost 1 base to trimming and J lost 5 bases; unmatched junction nucleotides: 3. The V gene's germline CDR1 is DFQATT and CDR2 SNEGSKA (reference sequence). The CDR3 is 15 residues long. This CDR3 reads CSARVLAGGLDTQYF. DNA of the CDR3: TGCAGTGCTAGAGTACTAGCGGGGGGGCTAGATACGCAGTATTTT.

The chain employs TRBV20-1 and TRBJ2-7; D gene unclear. Germline V gives CDR1 DFQATT, CDR2 SNEGSKA (reference sequence). CDR3 length: 10 amino acids. Trimming removed 3 bases at V and 2 bases at J, with 2 bases between. CDR3 loop: CSARAYEQYF. In DNA, the CDR3 is TGCAGTGCTAGGGCCTACGAGCAGTACTTC.

The J gene is TRBJ2-7, the V gene TRBV6-2 or TRBV6-3, with D hard to call. V was pared by 8 bases and J by 0 bases, with 5 bases between. The CDR3 totals 11 residues. Germline-derived CDR1 and CDR2 are MNHEY and SVGEGT. The CDR3 bases are TGTGCCAGCCTCGCCTCCTACGAGCAGTACTTC. This sequence encodes CASLASYEQYF.

This clonotype was detected only a few times. The chain is built from TRBV6-1 and TRBJ1-1; 8 nucleotides line up with TRBD1. This CDR3 has 13 amino acids. Germline CDR1 and CDR2: MNHNS and SASEGT. V trimming: 7 bases; J trimming: 4 bases; junction bases outside the gene matches: 5. The CDR3 nucleotides read TGTGCCAGCACCCTCACAGGGGGCACTGAAGCTTTCTTT. Its translation: CASTLTGGTEAFF.

This clonotype was detected only a few times. The chain links TRBV5-4 to TRBJ2-1; TRBD2 might be the D (5 bases). V lost 5 bases and J 12 bases, leaving 18 bases between the germline ends. This CDR3 is 13 amino acids long. Germline CDR1 reads SGHNT; CDR2 reads YYREEE (reference sequence). Written as DNA, the CDR3 is TGTGCCAGCAGAAATGTCCTGGAGGTCGGGCAGTTCTTC. Its translation is CASRNVLEVGQFF.

This clonotype appeared a few times. The rearrangement links TRBV7-2 to TRBJ2-3, with 14 bases aligning to TRBD2. Germline CDR1 is SGHTA and CDR2 is FQGNSA. The CDR3 totals 19 residues. V gave up 5 bases and J gave up 2 bases; unmatched junction bases: 12. The chain's CDR3 is CASSPGLAGAAPNTDTQYF. CDR3 in DNA: TGTGCCAGCAGCCCGGGACTAGCGGGGGCCGCCCCCAACACAGATACGCAGTATTTT.

The CDR3 DNA sequence: TGTGCCAGCAGAGACGGAGCTTACGAGCAGTACTTC. It translates to CASRDGAYEQYF. The chain links TRBV12-3 or TRBV12-4 to TRBJ2-7; D unclear. The CDR3 has 12 residues. Trimming left V 6 bases short and J 4 bases short, with 10 bases between.

This clonotype was found a few times. The V call is TRBV5-1, the J call TRBJ2-7; no definite D call. Trimming removed 1 base at V and 4 bases at J, with 12 bases between. The CDR3 loop spans 14 amino acids. Per germline, CDR1 SGHRS and CDR2 YFSETQ. CDR3 sequence: CASSLPAERYEQYF. In DNA form, the CDR3 reads TGCGCCAGCAGCTTGCCGGCAGAGAGATACGAGCAGTACTTC.

The rearrangement links TRBV11-2 to TRBJ2-3; 10 bases agree with TRBD1. CDR1 is SGHAT, CDR2 FQNNGV, per germline. This CDR3 spans 15 amino acids. Trimming cost V 5 bases and J 7 bases; bases outside gene matches: 9. This CDR3 reads CASSPQGDRGYTQYF. The CDR3 DNA follows: TGTGCCAGCAGCCCCCAGGGGGACAGGGGATATACGCAGTATTTT.

This clonotype was counted only a few times. The J gene is TRBJ2-3, the V gene TRBV6-2 or TRBV6-3; a weak D match, TRBD2 (5 bases). Looked up from germline, CDR1 is MNHEY and CDR2 is SVGEGT. The CDR3 extends over 13 amino acids. Trimming shortened V by 7 bases and J by 3 bases, and 11 bases separated the two germline ends. In nucleotides, the CDR3 is TGTGCCAGCAACTACGAGGGAACAGATACGCAGTATTTT. Translating gives CASNYEGTDTQYF.

This chain joins TRBV4-1 and TRBJ2-7; 9 bases align to TRBD1. This CDR3 region has 17 residues. Looked up from germline, CDR1 is MGHRA and CDR2 is YSYEKL. After removal of 0 bases from V and 2 bases from J, the junction contained 8 bases not matched to a gene. CDR3 in amino acids: CASSQDKGQGGPYEQYF. The CDR3 DNA reads as TGCGCCAGCAGCCAAGATAAGGGACAGGGAGGACCCTACGAGCAGTACTTC.